The 6 T cell receptor beta chains below all came from one sample that was sequenced in a study of cytomegalovirus exposure and HLA in healthy donors. PCR involved 60 Vbeta and 13 Jbeta primers. Profiled with immunoSEQ multiplex PCR; TCRdb holds only in-frame clones, not every one. Of approximately 160,000 clones listed, about four fifths were seen once; the top ten hold roughly 1.5%. Sequencing was performed on PBMCs. The origin of the receptors is a male donor in good health and CMV-seronegative.

The chain carries TRBV6-1 and TRBJ1-2; TRBD1 might be the D (5 bases). The germline V and J ends were trimmed by 5 bases and 5 bases, with 15 bases remaining between them. CDR3 length: 14 amino acids. The V gene's germline CDR1 is MNHNS and CDR2 SASEGT. The CDR3 loop reads CASSSETGLYGYTF. CDR3 in DNA: TGTGCCAGCAGTTCCGAAACAGGCCTTTATGGCTACACCTTC.

Only one count was recorded for this clone. V and J are TRBV7-3 and TRBJ2-2; 7 bases map to TRBD1. Germline V gene data show CDR1 as SGHTA and CDR2 as FQGTGA. With 5 bases clipped from V and 5 bases from J, the junction kept 11 bases outside the gene matches. The CDR3 covers 16 residues. For the CDR3, the DNA is TGTGCCAGCAGCCCGATAGGGACAGCACTGACCGGGGAGCTGTTTTTT. It specifies CASSPIGTALTGELFF. Using reference TRBV7-3 and TRBJ2-2 for the parts outside the CDR3, the full variable domain is GAGVSQTPSNKVTEKGKYVELRCDPISGHTALYWYRQSLGQGPEFLIYFQGTGAADDSGLPNDRFFAVRPEGSVSTLKIQRTERGDSAVYLCASSPIGTALTGELFFGEGSRLTVL.

The chain recombines TRBV4-2 with TRBJ1-4, with 8 nucleotides matching TRBD1. There are 15 residues in the CDR3. V lost 3 bases to trimming and J lost 4 bases; unmatched junction nucleotides: 4. Germline lookup yields CDR1 LGHNA and CDR2 YNFKEQ. The CDR3 region has the DNA TGTGCCAGCAGCCAGGGACAGGAGTTTAATGAAAAACTGTTTTTT. As protein: CASSQGQEFNEKLFF.

The chain links TRBV28 to TRBJ1-2; weak D call: TRBD1 (5 bases). This CDR3 contains 14 residues. Deletions cut 4 bases from V and 1 base from J, with 10 bases between. The germline CDR1 and CDR2 sequences are MDHEN and SYDVKM. CDR3 amino acids: CASSSRRGNYGYTF. The DNA of the CDR3 is TGTGCCAGCAGTTCGAGGAGGGGTAACTATGGCTACACCTTC.

This chain joins TRBV9 and TRBJ2-3; a possible D gene is TRBD1 (6 bases). Trimming removed 0 bases at V and 2 bases at J, with 13 bases between. CDR1 and CDR2 (germline): SGDLS, YYNGEE. The CDR3 is made up of 16 amino acids. DNA for the CDR3: TGTGCCAGCAGCGTAGCTCAGGGGTTACCCACAGATACGCAGTATTTT. Translated: CASSVAQGLPTDTQYF.

This clone was detected only once. V is TRBV7-9 and J is TRBJ2-3, with TRBD1 matching 9 bases. The CDR3 length is 15 residues. V shed 7 bases, J shed 2 bases, and the junction held 7 bases outside the gene matches. The germline V gene has CDR1 SEHNR and CDR2 FQNEAQ (reference sequence). CDR3 coding DNA: TGTGCCAGCAAAAGACAGGGGGAATACACAGATACGCAGTATTTT. Translated: CASKRQGEYTDTQYF.